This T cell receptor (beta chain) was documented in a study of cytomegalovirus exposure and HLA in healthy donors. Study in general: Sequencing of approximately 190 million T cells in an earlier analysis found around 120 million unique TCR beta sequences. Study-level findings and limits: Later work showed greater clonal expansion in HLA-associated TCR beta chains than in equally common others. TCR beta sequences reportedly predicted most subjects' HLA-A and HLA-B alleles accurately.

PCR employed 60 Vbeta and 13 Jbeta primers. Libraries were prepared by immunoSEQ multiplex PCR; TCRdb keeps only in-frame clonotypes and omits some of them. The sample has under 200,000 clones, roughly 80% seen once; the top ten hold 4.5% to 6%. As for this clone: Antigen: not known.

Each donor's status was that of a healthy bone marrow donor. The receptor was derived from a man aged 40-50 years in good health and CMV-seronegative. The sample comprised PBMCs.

The CDR3 is CATQTQGIDTQYF. In DNA form, the CDR3 reads TGTGCCACACAAACGCAGGGGATAGATACGCAGTATTTT. This sequence joins TRBV6-1 and TRBJ2-3; possible D gene TRBD1, 6 bases. V was shortened by 10 bases and J by 5 bases, with 16 bases between the two germline ends. The CDR3 covers 13 residues. From germline, CDR1 is MNHNS and CDR2 SASEGT.